Each of the 7 T cell receptor beta chains below was sequenced from the same sample in a study of blood T cell repertoires in COVID-19. The table came from immunoSEQ multiplex PCR; TCRdb's copy has only in-frame clones and leaves some out. Of 80,000 to 95,000 clones listed, about 77% are singletons. Specimen: peripheral blood. The receptors were gathered from an elderly woman with acute or convalescent COVID-19.

This clone occurred once. The chain combines TRBV5-1 with TRBJ1-2; 7 positions agree with TRBD1. V gave up 1 base and J gave up 2 bases; unmatched junction bases: 8. CDR1 and CDR2 from the germline V gene are SGHRS and YFSETQ. The CDR3 is made up of 16 amino acids. CDR3 sequence reads: CASSLSLVRGNYGYTF. As DNA, the CDR3 is TGCGCCAGCAGCTTGTCTTTGGTCAGGGGGAACTATGGCTACACCTTC.

This chain uses TRBV19 with TRBJ2-5; 7 bases agree with TRBD1. With 7 bases clipped from V and 1 base from J, the junction kept 9 bases outside the gene matches. From germline, CDR1 is LNHDA and CDR2 SQIVND (reference sequence). The CDR3 has 15 amino acids. The CDR3 DNA is TGTGCCAGTACCAAGACAGGGATTGCCCAAGAGACCCAGTACTTC. It codes for CASTKTGIAQETQYF.

V and J are TRBV5-4 and TRBJ2-2; TRBD1 matches 7 bases. V gave up 4 bases and J gave up 4 bases; unmatched junction bases: 7. CDR1 is SGHNT and CDR2 is YYREEE in the germline V gene (reference sequence). CDR3 length: 15 amino acids. CDR3 sequence reads: CASSKGQVRTGELFF. CDR3 bases: TGTGCCAGCAGCAAAGGACAGGTTCGCACCGGGGAGCTGTTTTTT.

The chain joins TRBV10-3 to TRBJ1-1; D is perhaps TRBD1 (6 bases). CDR1 and CDR2 from the germline V gene are ENHRY and SYGVKD. Deletions cut 2 bases from V and 2 bases from J, with 12 bases between. The CDR3 consists of 15 residues. This CDR3 is CAISEGGGGNTEAFF. In nucleotides, the CDR3 is TGTGCCATCAGTGAGGGGGGGGGCGGCAACACTGAAGCTTTCTTT.

DNA of the CDR3: TGTGCCAGCAGCCCCAGGTACAGGGGCACCGGGGAGCTGTTTTTT. Protein product: CASSPRYRGTGELFF. This chain joins TRBV6-5 and TRBJ2-2; 7 bases map to TRBD1. The V gene's germline CDR1 is MNHEY and CDR2 SVGAGI. J lost 4 bases, V lost 6 bases, and 8 bases had no gene match. CDR3 length: 15 amino acids.

The chain combines TRBV28 with TRBJ1-5, with D unresolved. V was clipped by 6 bases and J by 3 bases, with 15 bases between them. Germline V CDR1 and CDR2: MDHEN, SYDVKM. There are 15 residues in the CDR3. CDR3 DNA sequence: TGTGCCAGCAGCCTTCCCGTGGGCAACAATCAGCCCCAGCATTTT. Translation: CASSLPVGNNQPQHF.

The chain has TRBV7-2 and TRBJ2-6; D uncertain. With 1 base removed from V and 0 bases from J, the gap between germline ends came to 10 bases. CDR3 size: 17 residues. CDR1 is SGHTA and CDR2 is FQGNSA in the germline V gene. The CDR3 region is CASSLVQSSSGANVLTF. CDR3 coding DNA: TGTGCCAGCAGCTTAGTTCAGTCTAGCTCTGGGGCCAACGTCCTGACTTTC.